What follows describes a single T cell receptor (beta chain). The antigen remains undetermined. The sample comes from a study of shared clonotypes between healthy human individuals. The study's findings and limits: Generally, naive subsets (rather than memory subsets) showed larger estimated richness.

Germline V gene sequence: CDR1 SNHLY, CDR2 FYNNEI. Trimming cost V 3 bases and J 8 bases, with 16 bases left between them. The CDR3 spans 15 residues. The assay ran at deep level. The assay was immunoSEQ multiplex PCR, and TCRdb's table has in-frame clones only and misses some. The sample consists of 740,000 or so clones, around 78% of them appearing once. Sequencing input: memory CD4+ T cells sorted from blood. Subset denoted: CD45RA-negative fraction. The receptor was derived from a woman under 40 in good health. The chain carries TRBV2 and TRBJ2-2; TRBD1 is a possible D gene (7 bases). CDR3 DNA sequence: TGTGCCAGCAGTGACAGGCAGGGGGACTTGGGGGAGCTGTTTTTT. Protein: CASSDRQGDLGELFF.